The 18 T cell receptor beta chains below all came from one sample that was sequenced in a study of regulatory T cells in long-lasting Graves disease. Researchers made TCR beta libraries by using iRepertoire HTBI primers and running Arm-PCR on CDR3 regions. MiXCR, applied by TCRdb to the multiplex PCR reads, yields one record per CDR3 protein. The sample includes about 470,000 distinct CDR3 sequences, about a fifth of them seen just once. Time point here: persistent/refractory GD, antithyroid drugs over 5 years with positive TRAb. Generation of the TCR library employed RNA extracted from PBMCs. The specimen comprised peripheral blood mononuclear cells (PBMCs), sampled when the disease was refractory, from a patient treated with antithyroid drugs. All receptors come from a female donor with Graves disease.

The rearrangement links TRBV2 to TRBJ2-5, with 10 nucleotides matching TRBD1. Germline V CDR1 and CDR2: SNHLY, FYNNEI. V gave up 0 bases and J gave up 3 bases; unmatched junction bases: 1. The CDR3 runs to 15 residues. The CDR3 region has the DNA TGTGCCAGCAGTGAAGCCGGGACAGGGGAAGAGACCCAGTACTTC. It encodes CASSEAGTGEETQYF.

The chain carries TRBV11-2 and TRBJ2-1; TRBD1 agrees at 7 bases. The J segment lost 4 bases and the V segment lost 5 bases, leaving 5 bases of the junction unmatched. This CDR3 comprises 14 residues. Germline V gene lookup returns CDR1 SGHAT and CDR2 FQNNGV. The DNA for the CDR3 is TGTGCCAGCAGCCCCCTGACAGGGTACAATGAGCAGTTCTTC. Amino acid sequence: CASSPLTGYNEQFF.

This clonotype was counted many times. This chain links TRBV10-3 with TRBJ2-7; D is ambiguous. V lost 0 bases, J lost 5 bases, and 5 bases lay in between. The length of the CDR3 is 12 residues. Germline CDR1 reads ENHRY; CDR2 reads SYGVKD. The DNA of the CDR3 is TGTGCCATCAGTGAGTCGGGGAACGAGCAGTACTTC. This gives the protein CAISESGNEQYF.

This clonotype came up a few times. The CDR3 reads CATSDFTSGANVLTF. The CDR3 nucleotides are TGTGCCACCAGTGATTTTACCTCTGGGGCCAACGTCCTGACTTTC. V usage is TRBV24-1 and J usage is TRBJ2-6; no reliable D call. This CDR3 is built from 15 residues. V lost 1 base, J lost 0 bases, and 3 bases lay in between. Germline CDR1 KGHDR, CDR2 SFDVKD.

As for this clonotype: Just one base apart from a much larger clone, this may be a read error. The CDR3 here is CASSYSTSSGGYGYIF. The CDR3 nucleotides are TGTGCCAGCAGTTACTCGACTTCCTCCGGAGGCTATGGCTACATCTTC. The V call is TRBV6-2 or TRBV6-3, the J call TRBJ1-2, with no clear D. The CDR3 spans 16 residues. Germline-derived CDR1 and CDR2 are MNHEY and SVGEGT.

The chain carries TRBV25-1 and TRBJ1-1; TRBD1 matches 7 bases. The germline gives CDR1 MGHDK, CDR2 SYGVNS. Unmatched junction bases numbered 3, after V lost 4 bases and J lost 4 bases. The CDR3 covers 13 residues. The CDR3 loop is CASSAGGFTEAFF. For the CDR3, the DNA is TGTGCCAGCAGTGCAGGGGGATTCACTGAAGCTTTCTTT.

This clonotype has ten or more counts. The genes are TRBV28 and TRBJ1-1; weak D call: TRBD1 (5 bases). CDR3 length: 12 amino acids. Trimming shortened V by 8 bases and J by 2 bases, and 9 bases separated the two germline ends. CDR1 is MDHEN, CDR2 SYDVKM, per germline. The CDR3 loop reads CASGALNTEAFF. The CDR3 nucleotides are TGTGCCAGCGGGGCCCTCAACACTGAAGCTTTCTTT. Using reference TRBV28 and TRBJ1-1 for the parts outside the CDR3, the full variable domain is DVKVTQSSRYLVKRTGEKVFLECVQDMDHENMFWYRQDPGLGLRLIYFSYDVKMKEKGDIPEGYSVSREKKERFSLILESASTNQTSMYLCASGALNTEAFFGQGTRLTVV.

The chain employs TRBV7-9 and TRBJ2-7, with unresolved D. Trimming shortened V by 3 bases and J by 6 bases, and 9 bases separated the two germline ends. The germline V gene has CDR1 SEHNR and CDR2 FQNEAQ (reference sequence). The CDR3 totals 12 residues. The CDR3 loop is CASSLGKREQYF. CDR3 nucleotides: TGTGCCAGCAGCTTGGGAAAACGCGAGCAGTACTTC.

The chain couples TRBV5-5 to TRBJ1-4; 9 bases match TRBD1. V gave up 4 bases and J gave up 8 bases; unmatched junction bases: 9. CDR3 length equals 15 residues. Per germline, CDR1 SGHKS and CDR2 YYEKEE (reference sequence). CDR3 sequence: CASSLGQGVTEKLFF. Written as DNA, the CDR3 is TGTGCCAGCAGCCTGGGACAGGGCGTGACCGAAAAACTGTTTTTT.

The rearrangement links TRBV6-5 to TRBJ1-5; 7 bases match TRBD1. The ends lost 2 bases at V and 4 bases at J; junction bases unmatched: 11. The CDR3 runs 17 residues. Looked up from germline, CDR1 is MNHEY and CDR2 is SVGAGI. Here the CDR3 reads CASSYRDSGIINQPQHF. The CDR3 DNA sequence: TGTGCCAGCAGTTACAGGGACAGCGGGATTATTAATCAGCCCCAGCATTTT.

This clonotype was found a few times. The chain uses TRBV5-5 and TRBJ1-1; D gene ambiguous. CDR1 is SGHKS and CDR2 is YYEKEE in the germline V gene (reference sequence). Trimming took 4 bases from V and 5 from J, leaving 15 bases between them. This CDR3 has 14 residues. CDR3 residues: CASSPPGSRTEAFF. CDR3 DNA: TGTGCCAGCAGCCCCCCTGGCAGCCGGACTGAAGCTTTCTTT.

This clonotype was counted many times. The V gene is TRBV10-1, the J gene TRBJ2-7, with a weak D call TRBD2 (6 bases). Trimming pared 4 bases from V and 4 bases from J, leaving 17 bases between. Germline loops: CDR1 WNHNN, CDR2 SYGVQD (reference sequence). There are 15 residues in the CDR3. CDR3 bases: TGCGCCAGCAGTGGATGGACGGCGGGAATTTACGAGCAGTACTTC. Translating gives CASSGWTAGIYEQYF.

This clonotype was counted ten times or more. V and J are TRBV27 and TRBJ2-4; the D gene is possibly TRBD2 (7 bases). Trimming stripped 3 bases from V and 9 bases from J, with 21 bases between. Germline V lookup: CDR1 MNHEY, CDR2 SMNVEV (reference sequence). This CDR3 spans 16 amino acids. In DNA, the CDR3 is TGTGCCAGCAGTTTGGGCGCGGGGGCGGCTGTTAGCATTCAGTACTTC. Residues: CASSLGAGAAVSIQYF.

This clonotype occurred many times. The rearrangement uses TRBV7-9 and TRBJ2-5; D not certain. The CDR3 spans 16 residues. CDR1 and CDR2 (germline): SEHNR, FQNEAQ (reference sequence). The V and J ends lost 1 base and 0 bases respectively, with 12 bases between them. The CDR3 loop reads CASSLVGALYQETQYF. In DNA, the CDR3 is TGTGCCAGCAGCTTAGTCGGAGCGTTGTACCAAGAGACCCAGTACTTC.

This clonotype was seen many times. The chain joins TRBV2 to TRBJ2-7; 10 bases align to TRBD2. CDR3 length: 15 amino acids. V was clipped by 6 bases and J by 2 bases; unmatched bases: 7. In germline, CDR1 is SNHLY, CDR2 FYNNEI. CDR3 bases: TGTGCCAGCAGCGCTACTAGCGGGGCAACCTACGAGCAGTACTTC. Residues: CASSATSGATYEQYF. Full variable domain (outside the CDR3, taken from reference TRBV2 and TRBJ2-7): EPEVTQTPSHQVTQMGQEVILRCVPISNHLYFYWYRQILGQKVEFLVSFYNNEISEKSEIFDDQFSVERPDGSNFTLKIRSTKLEDSAMYFCASSATSGATYEQYFGPGTRLTVT.

This clonotype was picked up many times. The chain joins TRBV6-1 to TRBJ1-1, with D maybe TRBD1 (5 bases). The CDR3 is made up of 15 amino acids. Germline V CDR1 and CDR2: MNHNS, SASEGT. V was shortened by 7 bases and J by 2 bases, with 17 bases between the two germline ends. CDR3 coding DNA: TGTGCCAGCAAGATAATGGGACGGACCAACACTGAAGCTTTCTTT. This sequence encodes CASKIMGRTNTEAFF.

This clonotype was seen more than once but under ten times. The J gene is TRBJ1-1, the V gene TRBV30; TRBD1 might be the D (5 bases). The CDR3 loop spans 14 amino acids. V lost 0 bases, J lost 6 bases, and 14 bases lay in between. Germline V gene lookup returns CDR1 GTSNPN and CDR2 SVGIG (reference sequence). The CDR3 bases are TGTGCCTGGAGTGTCGGACACGAGTGGGCTGAAGCTTTCTTT. Translating gives CAWSVGHEWAEAFF.

The chain carries TRBV19 and TRBJ1-2; D uncertain. Germline-derived CDR1 and CDR2 are LNHDA and SQIVND (reference sequence). Deletions cut 1 base from V and 7 bases from J, with 7 bases between. This CDR3 comprises 12 residues. CDR3: CASSIGVSGYTF. Written as DNA, the CDR3 is TGTGCCAGTAGTATAGGTGTTTCTGGCTACACCTTC.